This T cell receptor (beta chain) was recovered during a study of blood T cell repertoires in COVID-19. Study-level background: Whether acute or convalescent, the COVID-19 samples came from the United States, Italy and Spain. The analysed material was cDNA or gDNA that came from T cells, B-cell-depleted T cells, or PBMCs.

Original handling: For nucleated cells, counts were estimated from reference gene primer amplification. Profiled with immunoSEQ multiplex PCR; TCRdb holds only in-frame clones, not every one. D and trimming come from the DNA, and the V and J calls and clone size come from that table. The profile shows 350,000 to 450,000 clones, around 84% of them singletons. Germline values: CDR1 SGHTA, CDR2 FQGNSA. V lost 3 bases and J lost 6; bases outside the gene matches: 6. CDR3 length: 14 amino acids. Sample: peripheral blood. The J gene is TRBJ2-7, the V gene TRBV7-2; 9 nucleotides agree with TRBD2. The clonotype comes from a woman between 18 and 29 years old with acute or convalescent COVID-19. The CDR3 reads CASSLPSGVAEQYF. CDR3 DNA sequence: TGTGCCAGCAGCTTGCCTAGCGGGGTAGCCGAGCAGTACTTC.